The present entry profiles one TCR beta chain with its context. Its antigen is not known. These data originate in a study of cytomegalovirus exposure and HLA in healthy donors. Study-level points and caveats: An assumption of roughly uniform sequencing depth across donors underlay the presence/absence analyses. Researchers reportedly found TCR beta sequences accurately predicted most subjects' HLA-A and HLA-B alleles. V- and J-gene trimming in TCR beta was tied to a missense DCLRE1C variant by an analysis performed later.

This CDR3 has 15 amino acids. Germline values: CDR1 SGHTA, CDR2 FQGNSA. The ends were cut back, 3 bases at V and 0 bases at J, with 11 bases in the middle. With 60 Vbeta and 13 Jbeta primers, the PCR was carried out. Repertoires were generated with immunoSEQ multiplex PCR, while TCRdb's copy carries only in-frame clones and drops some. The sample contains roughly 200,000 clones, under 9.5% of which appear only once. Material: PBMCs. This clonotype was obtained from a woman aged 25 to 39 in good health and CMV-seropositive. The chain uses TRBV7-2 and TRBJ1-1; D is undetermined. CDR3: CASSFPRGVNTEAFF. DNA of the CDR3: TGTGCCAGCAGCTTTCCTCGGGGAGTGAACACTGAAGCTTTCTTT. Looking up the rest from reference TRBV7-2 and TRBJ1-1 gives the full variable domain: GAGVSQSPSNKVTEKGKDVELRCDPISGHTALYWYRQSLGQGLEFLIYFQGNSAPDKSGLPSDRFSAERTGGSVSTLTIQRTQQEDSAVYLCASSFPRGVNTEAFFGQGTRLTVV.